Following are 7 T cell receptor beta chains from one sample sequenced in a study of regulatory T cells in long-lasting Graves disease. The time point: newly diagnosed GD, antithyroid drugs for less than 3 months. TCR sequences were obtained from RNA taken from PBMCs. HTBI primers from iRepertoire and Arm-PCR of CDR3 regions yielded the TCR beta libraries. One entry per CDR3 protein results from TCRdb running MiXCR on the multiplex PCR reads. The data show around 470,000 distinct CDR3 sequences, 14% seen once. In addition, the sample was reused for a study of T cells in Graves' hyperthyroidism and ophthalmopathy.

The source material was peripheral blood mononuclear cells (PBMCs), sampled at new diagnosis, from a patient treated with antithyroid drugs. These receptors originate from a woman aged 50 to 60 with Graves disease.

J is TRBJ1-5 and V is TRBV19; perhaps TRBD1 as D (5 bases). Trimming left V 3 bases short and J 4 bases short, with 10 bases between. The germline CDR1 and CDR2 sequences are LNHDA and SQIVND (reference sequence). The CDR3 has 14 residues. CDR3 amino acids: CASSIQGHNQPQHF. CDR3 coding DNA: TGTGCCAGTAGTATCCAGGGCCATAATCAGCCCCAGCATTTT.

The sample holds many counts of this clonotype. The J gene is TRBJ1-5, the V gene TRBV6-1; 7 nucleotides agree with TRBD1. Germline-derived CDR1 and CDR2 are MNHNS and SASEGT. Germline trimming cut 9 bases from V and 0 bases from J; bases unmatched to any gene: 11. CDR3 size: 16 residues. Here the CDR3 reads CASRQGAIYSNQPQHF. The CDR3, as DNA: TGTGCCAGTCGACAGGGCGCGATTTATAGCAATCAGCCCCAGCATTTT.

DNA for the CDR3: TGCGCCAGCAGCTCGGGACAGGACCGGGTTTCACCCCTCCACTTT. As protein: CASSSGQDRVSPLHF. V gene TRBV5-1 combines with J gene TRBJ1-6, with 8 bases lining up with TRBD1. The V and J ends lost 3 bases and 9 bases, in that order; junction bases with no gene match: 8. The CDR3 covers 15 residues. In germline, CDR1 is SGHRS, CDR2 YFSETQ. The variable domain in full, completed from reference TRBV5-1 and TRBJ1-6, reads KAGVTQTPRYLIKTRGQQVTLSCSPISGHRSVSWYQQTPGQGLQFLFEYFSETQRNKGNFPGRFSGRQFSNSRSEMNVSTLELGDSALYLCASSSGQDRVSPLHFGNGTRLTVT.

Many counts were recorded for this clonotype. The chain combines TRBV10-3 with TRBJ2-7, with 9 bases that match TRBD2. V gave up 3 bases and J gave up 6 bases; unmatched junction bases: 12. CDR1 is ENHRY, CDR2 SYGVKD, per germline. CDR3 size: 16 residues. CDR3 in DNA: TGTGCCATCAGTGACATTCATGGGACTAGCTCCGTCGAGCAGTACTTC. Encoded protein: CAISDIHGTSSVEQYF.

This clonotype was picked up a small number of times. CDR3 loop: CASSLTVEDRPNTEAFF. The DNA of the CDR3 is TGTGCCAGCAGTTTAACTGTCGAGGACAGGCCGAACACTGAAGCTTTCTTT. The chain has TRBV12-3 or TRBV12-4 and TRBJ1-1; 7 bases match TRBD1. This CDR3 has 17 residues. V dropped 2 bases and J dropped 1; count of bases not matched to a gene: 10.

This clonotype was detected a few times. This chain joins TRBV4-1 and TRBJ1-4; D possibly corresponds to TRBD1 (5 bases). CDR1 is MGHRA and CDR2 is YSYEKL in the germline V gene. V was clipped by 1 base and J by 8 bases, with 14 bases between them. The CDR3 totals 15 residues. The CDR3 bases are TGCGCCAGCAGCCAAGTCGGCCTGCGGGGGGAAAAACTGTTTTTT. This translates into CASSQVGLRGEKLFF.

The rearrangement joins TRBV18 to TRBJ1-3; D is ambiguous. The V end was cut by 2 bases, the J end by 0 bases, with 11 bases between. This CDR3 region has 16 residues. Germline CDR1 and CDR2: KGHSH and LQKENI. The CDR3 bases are TGTGCCAGCTCACCAAGTCCAGGCCGCTCTGGAAACACCATATATTTT. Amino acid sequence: CASSPSPGRSGNTIYF.